The T cell receptor (beta chain) under discussion was sequenced for a study of T-cell reconstitution after alpha-beta-depleted transplantation in children. This clonotype has at least ten counts. The antigen is undetermined. The TCRbeta library was prepared with unique molecular identifiers. Each CDR3 protein gets one entry after TCRdb re-called the PCR reads with MiXCR. The table includes hundreds of thousands of distinct CDR3 sequences, roughly 13% detected once. This CDR3 contains 14 residues. The germline V and J ends were trimmed by 3 bases and 5 bases, with 14 bases remaining between them. CDR1 and CDR2 from the germline V gene are DFQATT and SNEGSKA (reference sequence). General study findings and limits: The study traced high day-60 TCRbeta diversity in some patients to surviving recipient T cells and thymic progenitors. Two months or so post-transplant, alpha-beta T cells reportedly derived from several hundred expanded graft clones. When one year had passed after transplant, most T-cell counts and diversity came from newly produced T cells.

The sample consisted of PBMCs, taken before TCRalphabeta/CD19-depleted stem cell transplant. The chain carries TRBV20-1 and TRBJ2-1; D uncertain. The TCR originated in a girl between 2 and 10 years old with congenital amegakaryocytic thrombocytopenia, due to receive a stem cell transplant. The CDR3 is CSASKYEYDNEQFF. CDR3 bases: TGCAGTGCTAGTAAGTACGAGTACGACAATGAGCAGTTCTTC.